This T cell receptor beta chain was identified in a study of OX40 agonist ivuxolimab in advanced cancers. Study-level information: It was ivuxolimab, an agonistic anti-OX40 (CD134) antibody, that patients were treated with. Three patients, one with hepatocellular carcinoma and two with cutaneous melanoma, responded partially. Cancers in dose escalation were hepatocellular, melanoma, renal cell and head and neck.

Repertoires were generated with immunoSEQ multiplex PCR, while TCRdb's copy carries only in-frame clones and drops some. This table holds roughly 77,000 clones, around 85% found once. This CDR3 is 12 amino acids long. The V and J ends lost 4 bases and 3 bases respectively, with 7 bases between them. Germline lookup yields CDR1 MNHEY and CDR2 SVGAGI. The receptor was derived from an adult with an advanced solid tumor such as melanoma, head and neck, liver or kidney cancer. The gene calls are TRBV6-5 and TRBJ2-7; unclear D gene. The starting material was CD4+ or CD8+ T cells sorted from blood, obtained in a trial of the OX40 agonist ivuxolimab. The CDR3 DNA sequence: TGTGCCAGCAGTTCCACAAGCTACGAGCAGTACTTC. This encodes CASSSTSYEQYF.